This entry concerns a single T cell receptor (beta chain). Here immunoSEQ multiplex PCR was the method, and the copy in TCRdb shows in-frame clones only, minus some. Of approximately 480,000 clones listed, around nine tenths are singletons. The CDR3 covers 14 residues. J was trimmed by 9 bases and V by 6 bases; bases with no gene match: 4. Per the germline V gene, CDR1 is MNHNY and CDR2 is SVGAGI (reference sequence). This entry is derived from a study of Ad26.COV2.S vaccination and SARS-CoV-2 variants. Treatment indicated: roughly 19 received Ad26.COV2.S at low or high dose, single or two shots; 5 received placebo; per-sample allocation not given. It was on day 63 after the first vaccine or placebo injection that samples were taken.

Sequencing was performed on peripheral blood, taken in a trial of Ad26.COV2.S vaccine versus placebo. The genes are TRBV6-6 and TRBJ2-1; 14 bases match TRBD2. This receptor was identified in a person between 18 and 65 years old who received the Ad26.COV2.S COVID-19 vaccine or a placebo. CDR3 region: CASRTSGRATEQFF. CDR3 nucleotides: TGTGCCAGCAGGACTAGCGGGAGGGCCACTGAGCAGTTCTTC.